Listed below are T cell receptor beta chains from one sample, sequenced in a study of blood T cell repertoires in COVID-19. Profiling relied on immunoSEQ multiplex PCR, and the TCRdb table lists in-frame clones only, not all of them. The sample lists about 190,000 clones; more than 70% were seen once. Sequencing was carried out using peripheral blood. The source of these receptors is a human donor in a cohort sampled during active COVID-19. The CDR3 runs from the conserved cysteine through the conserved F or W. D genes are given only for firm matches. Clone sizes are given selectively: once, few, many, or a class where the clone is expanded.

abundance: NA; d_gene: TRBD2; j_gene: TRBJ2-1; v_gene: TRBV12-5; CDR3aa: CASGLGVGGGDEQFF; CDR3nt: TGTGCTAGTGGTTTGGGGGTTGGGGGAGGGGATGAGCAGTTCTTC
abundance: few; d_gene: NA; j_gene: TRBJ2-6; v_gene: TRBV10-3; CDR3aa: CAISAAGDAGANVLTF; CDR3nt: TGTGCCATCAGTGCTGCAGGGGATGCTGGGGCCAACGTCCTGACTTTC
abundance: NA; d_gene: TRBD1; j_gene: TRBJ2-7; v_gene: TRBV5-6; CDR3aa: CASSPRIAGGAGEQYF; CDR3nt: TGTGCCAGCAGCCCTAGAATCGCAGGGGGCGCAGGCGAGCAGTACTTC
abundance: NA; d_gene: TRBD1; j_gene: TRBJ2-5; v_gene: TRBV27; CDR3aa: CASSLVPPRGRETQYF; CDR3nt: TGTGCCAGCAGTTTAGTACCACCCAGGGGGCGGGAGACCCAGTACTTC
abundance: few; d_gene: TRBD1; j_gene: TRBJ2-2; v_gene: TRBV5-4; CDR3aa: CASSLDGQGVLTGELFF; CDR3nt: TGTGCCAGCAGCTTGGATGGACAGGGGGTGTTGACCGGGGAGCTGTTTTTT
abundance: NA; d_gene: TRBD2; j_gene: TRBJ2-1; v_gene: TRBV24-1; CDR3aa: CATSDLQAGALYNEQFF; CDR3nt: TGTGCCACCAGTGATTTGCAAGCGGGAGCTCTCTACAATGAGCAGTTCTTC
abundance: NA; d_gene: TRBD2; j_gene: TRBJ2-1; v_gene: TRBV28; CDR3aa: CASSHGTSGKKYNEQFF; CDR3nt: TGTGCCAGCAGCCACGGGACTAGCGGGAAAAAATACAATGAGCAGTTCTTC
abundance: NA; d_gene: TRBD2; j_gene: TRBJ2-3; v_gene: TRBV11-2; CDR3aa: CASSNGGSRITDTQYF; CDR3nt: TGTGCCAGCAGCAACGGGGGGAGTCGGATTACAGATACGCAGTATTTT
abundance: NA; d_gene: NA; j_gene: TRBJ2-4; v_gene: TRBV11-3; CDR3aa: CASSLERTAALAKNIQYF; CDR3nt: TGTGCCAGCAGCTTAGAGAGGACAGCCGCTTTGGCCAAAAACATTCAGTACTTC
abundance: NA; d_gene: NA; j_gene: TRBJ1-2; v_gene: TRBV28; CDR3aa: CASIQGFGGYTF; CDR3nt: TGTGCCAGCATTCAGGGGTTTGGTGGCTACACCTTC
abundance: NA; d_gene: NA; j_gene: TRBJ2-3; v_gene: TRBV6-2/TRBV6-3; CDR3aa: CASSYSSDTQYF; CDR3nt: TGTGCCAGCAGTTACTCCTCAGATACGCAGTATTTT
abundance: NA; d_gene: NA; j_gene: TRBJ1-1; v_gene: TRBV12-3/TRBV12-4; CDR3aa: CASSFKQNTEAFF; CDR3nt: TGTGCCAGCAGTTTCAAACAGAACACTGAAGCTTTCTTT
abundance: NA; d_gene: NA; j_gene: TRBJ1-1; v_gene: TRBV5-1; CDR3aa: CASSLQENTEAFF; CDR3nt: TGCGCCAGCAGCTTACAGGAGAACACTGAAGCTTTCTTT
abundance: NA; d_gene: TRBD1; j_gene: TRBJ1-2; v_gene: TRBV11-2; CDR3aa: CASSLTGGFGYTF; CDR3nt: TGTGCCAGCAGCCTGACAGGGGGCTTTGGCTACACCTTC
abundance: NA; d_gene: NA; j_gene: TRBJ2-7; v_gene: TRBV5-6; CDR3aa: CASSSHRSYEQYF; CDR3nt: TGTGCCAGCAGCTCACATCGCTCCTACGAGCAGTACTTC
abundance: NA; d_gene: NA; j_gene: TRBJ1-2; v_gene: TRBV9; CDR3aa: CASSVDPGGGYGYTF; CDR3nt: TGTGCCAGCAGCGTAGACCCCGGGGGAGGCTATGGCTACACCTTC
abundance: NA; d_gene: NA; j_gene: TRBJ1-1; v_gene: TRBV7-5; CDR3aa: CARSNRDRGISEAFF; CDR3nt: TGTGCCAGAAGCAACCGGGACAGGGGAATCTCTGAAGCTTTCTTT
abundance: NA; d_gene: NA; j_gene: TRBJ1-2; v_gene: TRBV27; CDR3aa: CASSLTGSNYGYTF; CDR3nt: TGTGCCAGCAGTTTAACGGGGTCCAACTATGGCTACACCTTC
abundance: NA; d_gene: NA; j_gene: TRBJ1-5; v_gene: TRBV19; CDR3aa: CAGGPGSQGGNQPQHF; CDR3nt: TGTGCCGGCGGTCCAGGGTCCCAAGGAGGCAATCAGCCCCAGCATTTT
abundance: NA; d_gene: NA; j_gene: TRBJ2-2; v_gene: TRBV30; CDR3aa: CAWAPTSNTGELFF; CDR3nt: TGTGCCTGGGCCCCGACTTCGAACACCGGGGAGCTGTTTTTT
abundance: NA; d_gene: TRBD1; j_gene: TRBJ2-7; v_gene: TRBV7-2; CDR3aa: CASSLDRQGVREQYF; CDR3nt: TGTGCCAGCAGCTTAGACCGACAGGGAGTTCGCGAGCAGTACTTC
abundance: NA; d_gene: TRBD2; j_gene: TRBJ2-1; v_gene: TRBV28; CDR3aa: CASSLSGDYYNEQFF; CDR3nt: TGTGCCAGCAGTTTATCCGGGGACTACTACAATGAGCAGTTCTTC
abundance: NA; d_gene: NA; j_gene: TRBJ2-7; v_gene: TRBV5-1; CDR3aa: CASSLTGTSKTYEQYF; CDR3nt: TGCGCCAGCAGCCTGACCGGGACTTCTAAGACCTACGAGCAGTACTTC
abundance: NA; d_gene: NA; j_gene: TRBJ2-7; v_gene: TRBV6-2/TRBV6-3; CDR3aa: CASSYVQGYEQYF; CDR3nt: TGTGCCAGCAGTTACGTCCAGGGCTACGAGCAGTACTTC
abundance: NA; d_gene: TRBD1; j_gene: TRBJ1-2; v_gene: TRBV5-6; CDR3aa: CASSLQGTGALYF; CDR3nt: TGTGCCAGCAGCTTGCAAGGGACAGGGGCGCTTTATTTC